The rows below give T cell receptor beta chains drawn from one sample of a study of Graves' ophthalmopathy and Graves' hyperthyroidism. TCRdb analysed the multiplex PCR reads with MiXCR anew, one entry per CDR3 protein. The sample records a few hundred thousand distinct CDR3 sequences, 20% to 25% being singletons. Sequenced: peripheral blood. These receptors were collected from a woman aged 45-60 years with Graves' ophthalmopathy. CDR3s include the opening cysteine and the closing phenylalanine or tryptophan. Fields, in order: clone size, D gene, V gene, J gene, CDR3 DNA, CDR3 protein. A D gene is named only where the DNA matches it firmly. Size is stated for part of the rows, as once, few or many counts, or as a class when the clone is expanded.

clone size: once; D gene: -; V gene: TRBV6-2/TRBV6-3; J gene: TRBJ1-1; CDR3 DNA: TGTGCCAGCAGTTATCCCGGGATAGGGGTCACTGAAGCTTTCTTT; CDR3 protein: CASSYPGIGVTEAFF
clone size: few; D gene: -; V gene: TRBV6-5; J gene: TRBJ2-7; CDR3 DNA: TGTGCCAGCAGTTACTCTCTGGGGAATAAACACGAGCAGTACTTC; CDR3 protein: CASSYSLGNKHEQYF
clone size: many; D gene: -; V gene: TRBV5-1; J gene: TRBJ2-7; CDR3 DNA: TGCGCCAGCAGCGGGGGGACAGCCCAGTACTTC; CDR3 protein: CASSGGTAQYF
clone size: many; D gene: -; V gene: TRBV19; J gene: TRBJ2-6; CDR3 DNA: TGTGCCAGTAGTATAACTAACTCTGGGGCCAACGTCCTGACTTTC; CDR3 protein: CASSITNSGANVLTF
clone size: many; D gene: -; V gene: TRBV6-5; J gene: TRBJ2-7; CDR3 DNA: TGTGCCAGCAGCCCGGGGGACAATCCCCTCGAGCAGTACTTC; CDR3 protein: CASSPGDNPLEQYF
clone size: many; D gene: -; V gene: TRBV6-6; J gene: TRBJ2-7; CDR3 DNA: TGTGCCAGCAGTCTCCTCGAGCAGTACTTC; CDR3 protein: CASSLLEQYF
clone size: -; D gene: -; V gene: TRBV11-2; J gene: TRBJ1-1; CDR3 DNA: TGTGCCAGCAGCTTAGGGGGCGTTCCCCAGAACACTGAAGCTTACTTT; CDR3 protein: CASSLGGVPQNTEAYF
clone size: many; D gene: TRBD1; V gene: TRBV5-1; J gene: TRBJ1-2; CDR3 DNA: TGCGCCAGCAGCTTAGGGGACAGGGCCGGTGGCTACACCTTC; CDR3 protein: CASSLGDRAGGYTF
clone size: -; D gene: -; V gene: TRBV29-1; J gene: TRBJ2-5; CDR3 DNA: TGCAGCATAGCACAGGGCCAAGAGACCCAGTACTTC; CDR3 protein: CSIAQGQETQYF
clone size: -; D gene: -; V gene: TRBV6-1; J gene: TRBJ2-7; CDR3 DNA: TGTGCCAGCAGTGAATCGCACTTCCCGAACGAGCAGTACTTC; CDR3 protein: CASSESHFPNEQYF
clone size: -; D gene: TRBD1; V gene: TRBV28; J gene: TRBJ1-6; CDR3 DNA: TGTGCCAGCAGTGGTAACAGGGGGTTCCATTCACCCCTCCACTTT; CDR3 protein: CASSGNRGFHSPLHF
clone size: -; D gene: -; V gene: TRBV6-1; J gene: TRBJ1-5; CDR3 DNA: TGTGCCACTAAGAGGCTTAGCAATCAGCCCCAGCATTTT; CDR3 protein: CATKRLSNQPQHF
clone size: many; D gene: -; V gene: TRBV28; J gene: TRBJ1-3; CDR3 DNA: TGTGCCAGCAGTGTCCTGGGGGGAATGGGAAACACCATATATTTT; CDR3 protein: CASSVLGGMGNTIYF
clone size: many; D gene: -; V gene: TRBV27; J gene: TRBJ1-6; CDR3 DNA: TGTGCCAGCAGCCGCCTACGGGACTATAATTCACCCCTCCACTTT; CDR3 protein: CASSRLRDYNSPLHF
clone size: few; D gene: -; V gene: TRBV20-1; J gene: TRBJ2-7; CDR3 DNA: TGCAGTGCTAGTGCGGGTAGTGGGTTTACAACAACCTACGAGCAGTACTTC; CDR3 protein: CSASAGSGFTTTYEQYF
clone size: -; D gene: TRBD1; V gene: TRBV6-1; J gene: TRBJ2-1; CDR3 DNA: TGTGCCAGCAGTCCCCAGGACAGGGGGCGAGAGCAGTTCTTC; CDR3 protein: CASSPQDRGREQFF
clone size: many; D gene: -; V gene: TRBV19; J gene: TRBJ2-7; CDR3 DNA: TGTGCCAGTAGTATGGGTCCTTGGCCCTACGAGCAGTACTTC; CDR3 protein: CASSMGPWPYEQYF
clone size: many; D gene: -; V gene: TRBV20-1; J gene: TRBJ2-7; CDR3 DNA: TGCAGTGCTAGAGAACCCAGGGGAACGCGTATAGACGAGCAGTACTTC; CDR3 protein: CSAREPRGTRIDEQYF
clone size: few; D gene: -; V gene: TRBV28; J gene: TRBJ1-6; CDR3 DNA: TGTGCCAGCAGTCCTTTGGACGTCGCCTATAATTCACCCCTCCACTTT; CDR3 protein: CASSPLDVAYNSPLHF
clone size: -; D gene: -; V gene: TRBV7-9; J gene: TRBJ2-2; CDR3 DNA: TGTGCCAGCAGCCAGGGCGGCGCCGGGGAGCTGTTTTTT; CDR3 protein: CASSQGGAGELFF
clone size: many; D gene: -; V gene: TRBV27; J gene: TRBJ2-7; CDR3 DNA: TGTGCCAGCAGTAGAGACTACGAGCAGTACTTC; CDR3 protein: CASSRDYEQYF
clone size: many; D gene: -; V gene: TRBV30; J gene: TRBJ2-5; CDR3 DNA: TGTGCCTGGAGTAGGAGGACCAAACTACAAGAGACCCAGTACTTC; CDR3 protein: CAWSRRTKLQETQYF
clone size: many; D gene: TRBD2; V gene: TRBV5-1; J gene: TRBJ2-7; CDR3 DNA: TGCGCCAGCAGCGCGGGACTAGCGGGAGGGCCGCACGAGCAGTACTTC; CDR3 protein: CASSAGLAGGPHEQYF
clone size: -; D gene: -; V gene: TRBV5-1; J gene: TRBJ1-5; CDR3 DNA: TGCGCCAGCAGCACTGGTCCCCTCAGGGAGCCCCAGCATTTT; CDR3 protein: CASSTGPLREPQHF
clone size: many; D gene: -; V gene: TRBV19; J gene: TRBJ1-3; CDR3 DNA: TGTGCCAGTACCCCTCTAGGGTCCGGAAACACCATATATTTT; CDR3 protein: CASTPLGSGNTIYF